Sequencing of this T cell receptor beta chain was carried out in a study of control samples from healthy donors and cancer patients. Sequenced by immunoSEQ multiplex PCR; TCRdb stores in-frame clones only, minus some. The repertoire has 100,000 to 150,000 clones, around 90% of them found once; the top ten carry less than 2.5%. With 4 bases clipped from V and 0 bases from J, the junction kept 15 bases outside the gene matches. The CDR3 is 19 residues long. The germline V gene encodes CDR1 MGHRA and CDR2 YSYEKL. The sample consisted of blood. The sequence was obtained from a man between 18 and 35 years old in good health. V is TRBV4-1 and J is TRBJ1-3; 7 nucleotides line up with TRBD1. CDR3 amino acids: CASSRSTGLLLHSGNTIYF. DNA for the CDR3: TGCGCCAGCAGCCGTTCGACAGGGCTTCTGCTCCACTCTGGAAACACCATATATTTT.